A selection of T cell receptor beta chains follows, all from one sample in a study of type 1 regulatory T cells. These receptors lack a known antigen. TCRdb processed the reads anew with MiXCR; each CDR3 protein has one entry. The sample holds roughly 21,000 distinct CDR3 sequences, about 45% seen once. Sequencing was done on a sample of cultured T cells, either the whole culture or a sorted T cell fraction (not recorded which). The source is a human donor in good health. Both conserved end residues are part of each CDR3. Each record gives: D gene, clone size, V gene, J gene, CDR3 protein, CDR3 DNA. A D gene is named only where the DNA matches it firmly. Some rows mark clone size as missing; the rest say once, few, many or name a class of expanded clone.

d_gene: TRBD2
abundance: few
v_gene: TRBV11-2
j_gene: TRBJ2-1
CDR3aa: CASSSLFGLGGSNEQFF
CDR3nt: TGTGCCAGCAGCTCCCTTTTCGGTCTCGGGGGGAGCAATGAGCAGTTCTTC

d_gene: NA
abundance: few
v_gene: TRBV5-5
j_gene: TRBJ1-5
CDR3aa: CASSLYLGQPQHF
CDR3nt: TGTGCCAGCAGCTTGTACTTGGGTCAGCCCCAGCATTTT

d_gene: TRBD2
abundance: few
v_gene: TRBV12-5
j_gene: TRBJ2-1
CDR3aa: CASGFGGGYNEQFF
CDR3nt: TGTGCTAGTGGTTTCGGCGGGGGTTACAATGAGCAGTTCTTC

d_gene: TRBD2
abundance: NA
v_gene: TRBV5-1
j_gene: TRBJ2-1
CDR3aa: CASSLAILSGGAPNEQFF
CDR3nt: TGCGCCAGCAGCTTGGCCATCTTGAGCGGGGGGGCCCCCAATGAGCAGTTCTTC

d_gene: TRBD1
abundance: NA
v_gene: TRBV5-4
j_gene: TRBJ1-5
CDR3aa: CASSRDRGQPQHF
CDR3nt: TGTGCCAGCAGCCGGGACAGGGGCCAGCCCCAGCATTTT

d_gene: NA
abundance: once
v_gene: TRBV7-9
j_gene: TRBJ1-6
CDR3aa: CASSLDGFGNSPLHF
CDR3nt: TGTGCCAGCAGCTTAGACGGGTTTGGGAATTCACCCCTCCACTTT

d_gene: NA
abundance: once
v_gene: TRBV5-1
j_gene: TRBJ2-7
CDR3aa: CASSLVLLREQYF
CDR3nt: TGCGCCAGCAGCTTGGTTCTCCTACGCGAGCAGTACTTC

d_gene: NA
abundance: few
v_gene: TRBV4-2
j_gene: TRBJ2-5
CDR3aa: CASSQRGGEETQYF
CDR3nt: TGTGCCAGCAGCCAACGAGGCGGGGAAGAGACCCAGTACTTC

d_gene: NA
abundance: NA
v_gene: TRBV28
j_gene: TRBJ2-5
CDR3aa: CASGRVLETQYF
CDR3nt: TGTGCCAGCGGTAGGGTGTTGGAGACCCAGTACTTC

d_gene: TRBD1
abundance: few
v_gene: TRBV7-9
j_gene: TRBJ1-6
CDR3aa: CATDYGQDNSPLHF
CDR3nt: TGTGCCACCGATTATGGACAGGATAATTCACCCCTCCACTTT

d_gene: TRBD1
abundance: NA
v_gene: TRBV3-1
j_gene: TRBJ2-1
CDR3aa: CASSQASIRGTGSNEQFF
CDR3nt: TGTGCCAGCAGCCAAGCTTCCATACGGGGGACAGGGAGCAATGAGCAGTTCTTC

d_gene: NA
abundance: NA
v_gene: TRBV7-9
j_gene: TRBJ2-5
CDR3aa: CASSLVGGTQYF
CDR3nt: TGTGCCAGCAGCTTAGTTGGTGGGACCCAGTACTTC

d_gene: NA
abundance: NA
v_gene: TRBV29-1
j_gene: TRBJ2-5
CDR3aa: CSVALRETQYF
CDR3nt: TGCAGCGTGGCCCTTAGGGAGACCCAGTACTTC

d_gene: NA
abundance: NA
v_gene: TRBV7-2
j_gene: TRBJ1-6
CDR3aa: CASSGAAAGNSPLHF
CDR3nt: TGTGCCAGCAGCGGGGCGGCTGCAGGGAATTCACCCCTCCACTTT

d_gene: NA
abundance: NA
v_gene: TRBV7-2
j_gene: TRBJ1-3
CDR3aa: CASSLAATYSGNTIYF
CDR3nt: TGTGCCAGCAGCTTAGCCGCCACTTACTCTGGAAACACCATATATTTT

d_gene: NA
abundance: few
v_gene: TRBV12-3/TRBV12-4
j_gene: TRBJ1-2
CDR3aa: CASSRGLDYGYTF
CDR3nt: TGTGCCAGCAGTCGGGGATTGGACTATGGCTACACCTTC

d_gene: NA
abundance: few
v_gene: TRBV20-1
j_gene: TRBJ2-5
CDR3aa: CSASGVQETQYF
CDR3nt: TGCAGTGCTAGCGGGGTGCAAGAGACCCAGTACTTC

d_gene: NA
abundance: NA
v_gene: TRBV12-3/TRBV12-4
j_gene: TRBJ2-7
CDR3aa: CASRRSGTGPYEQYF
CDR3nt: TGTGCCAGCAGGCGTTCCGGGACGGGGCCTTACGAGCAGTACTTC

d_gene: NA
abundance: few
v_gene: TRBV7-8
j_gene: TRBJ1-5
CDR3aa: CASSLGQAFNQPQHF
CDR3nt: TGTGCCAGCAGCTTAGGGCAGGCTTTCAACCAGCCCCAGCATTTT

d_gene: NA
abundance: few
v_gene: TRBV28
j_gene: TRBJ2-3
CDR3aa: CASSSYDTQYF
CDR3nt: TGTGCCAGCAGTTCTTATGATACGCAGTATTTT

d_gene: NA
abundance: once
v_gene: TRBV6-5
j_gene: TRBJ2-5
CDR3aa: CASSITKGTETQYF
CDR3nt: TGTGCCAGCAGTATCACTAAAGGGACAGAGACCCAGTACTTC

d_gene: TRBD1
abundance: NA
v_gene: TRBV12-3/TRBV12-4
j_gene: TRBJ1-5
CDR3aa: CASSYTGARDRQPQHF
CDR3nt: TGTGCCAGCAGCTATACCGGAGCCAGGGACAGGCAGCCCCAGCATTTT

d_gene: NA
abundance: NA
v_gene: TRBV7-3
j_gene: TRBJ2-4
CDR3aa: CASSPGPERGAKNIQYF
CDR3nt: TGTGCCAGCTCCCCAGGGCCCGAACGGGGAGCCAAAAACATTCAGTACTTC

d_gene: TRBD2
abundance: medium-sized
v_gene: TRBV5-1
j_gene: TRBJ2-3
CDR3aa: CASRAGTITDTQYF
CDR3nt: TGCGCCAGCAGAGCCGGGACTATCACAGATACGCAGTATTTT

d_gene: NA
abundance: NA
v_gene: TRBV7-2
j_gene: TRBJ2-7
CDR3aa: CASSLPGTYEQYF
CDR3nt: TGTGCCAGCAGCTTACCGGGAACCTACGAGCAGTACTTC

d_gene: TRBD2
abundance: NA
v_gene: TRBV7-2
j_gene: TRBJ2-3
CDR3aa: CASSLAGNGGAADTQYF
CDR3nt: TGTGCCAGCAGCTTAGCGGGGAACGGGGGGGCCGCAGATACGCAGTATTTT

d_gene: NA
abundance: few
v_gene: TRBV7-9
j_gene: TRBJ1-4
CDR3aa: CASSLRGGVDEKLFF
CDR3nt: TGTGCCAGCAGCTTACGGGGGGGGGTCGATGAAAAACTGTTTTTT

d_gene: NA
abundance: NA
v_gene: TRBV19
j_gene: TRBJ1-5
CDR3aa: CASSIGAAGYSNQPQHF
CDR3nt: TGTGCCAGTAGTATAGGGGCAGCCGGTTATAGCAATCAGCCCCAGCATTTT

d_gene: NA
abundance: NA
v_gene: TRBV28
j_gene: TRBJ1-3
CDR3aa: CASSNRGNTIYF
CDR3nt: TGTGCCAGCAGTAACAGGGGAAACACCATATATTTT

d_gene: TRBD1
abundance: few
v_gene: TRBV4-2
j_gene: TRBJ2-2
CDR3aa: CASKLGRGIAGELFF
CDR3nt: TGTGCCAGCAAACTGGGCAGGGGGATCGCCGGGGAGCTGTTTTTT

d_gene: TRBD2
abundance: NA
v_gene: TRBV5-1
j_gene: TRBJ2-3
CDR3aa: CASSLGLAGSTDTQYF
CDR3nt: TGCGCCAGCAGCTTGGGGCTAGCGGGGAGCACAGATACGCAGTATTTT

d_gene: NA
abundance: NA
v_gene: TRBV11-3
j_gene: TRBJ2-2
CDR3aa: CASSLSYLGQGGSGELFF
CDR3nt: TGTGCCAGCAGCTTATCTTATCTCGGACAGGGAGGGTCCGGGGAGCTGTTTTTT

d_gene: NA
abundance: NA
v_gene: TRBV7-2
j_gene: TRBJ1-5
CDR3aa: CASSPGRSNQPQHF
CDR3nt: TGTGCCAGCAGCCCGGGACGGAGCAATCAGCCCCAGCATTTT

d_gene: NA
abundance: NA
v_gene: TRBV6-6
j_gene: TRBJ1-1
CDR3aa: CASSKRGIRDTEAFF
CDR3nt: TGTGCCAGCAGCAAAAGGGGGATCAGGGACACTGAAGCTTTCTTT

d_gene: NA
abundance: NA
v_gene: TRBV10-3
j_gene: TRBJ1-6
CDR3aa: CAAGIRGTRGGSPLHF
CDR3nt: TGTGCCGCCGGGATCCGGGGCACCCGGGGAGGTTCACCCCTCCACTTT

d_gene: NA
abundance: NA
v_gene: TRBV11-2
j_gene: TRBJ2-6
CDR3aa: CASSLRGSAWANVLTF
CDR3nt: TGTGCCAGCAGCCTCAGGGGTTCCGCCTGGGCCAACGTCCTGACTTTC

d_gene: NA
abundance: NA
v_gene: TRBV6-2/TRBV6-3
j_gene: TRBJ2-3
CDR3aa: CASGRQSTDTQYF
CDR3nt: TGTGCCAGCGGGAGACAGAGCACAGATACGCAGTATTTT

d_gene: NA
abundance: NA
v_gene: TRBV4-1
j_gene: TRBJ2-2
CDR3aa: CASSRGGLLEFANTGELFF
CDR3nt: TGCGCCAGCAGCCGGGGGGGCCTCCTTGAGTTCGCGAACACCGGGGAGCTGTTTTTT

d_gene: NA
abundance: few
v_gene: TRBV12-3/TRBV12-4
j_gene: TRBJ1-2
CDR3aa: CASSLPPRSGYGYTF
CDR3nt: TGTGCCAGCAGTTTACCCCCCCGCTCTGGGTATGGCTACACCTTC

d_gene: NA
abundance: NA
v_gene: TRBV5-6
j_gene: TRBJ2-3
CDR3aa: CASSLVGPQYF
CDR3nt: TGTGCCAGCAGCTTGGTGGGGCCGCAGTATTTT

d_gene: NA
abundance: NA
v_gene: TRBV5-5
j_gene: TRBJ2-7
CDR3aa: CASRLGGSGLEQYF
CDR3nt: TGTGCCAGCAGGTTGGGAGGCAGCGGGTTGGAGCAGTACTTC

d_gene: NA
abundance: few
v_gene: TRBV29-1
j_gene: TRBJ2-5
CDR3aa: CSVVFLRDTLRVTQYF
CDR3nt: TGCAGCGTAGTATTCCTCCGGGACACGCTCCGGGTAACCCAGTACTTC

d_gene: TRBD1
abundance: NA
v_gene: TRBV7-9
j_gene: TRBJ2-2
CDR3aa: CASRLRQGGGTGELFF
CDR3nt: TGTGCCAGCAGGTTACGACAGGGTGGGGGCACCGGGGAGCTGTTTTTT

d_gene: NA
abundance: few
v_gene: TRBV5-1
j_gene: TRBJ1-5
CDR3aa: CASSLVGGGTYSNQPQHF
CDR3nt: TGCGCCAGCAGCTTGGTCGGGGGGGGAACCTATAGCAATCAGCCCCAGCATTTT

d_gene: NA
abundance: NA
v_gene: TRBV6-5
j_gene: TRBJ1-6
CDR3aa: CASSYWELGSPLHF
CDR3nt: TGTGCCAGCAGTTACTGGGAACTTGGTTCACCCCTCCACTTT

d_gene: NA
abundance: NA
v_gene: TRBV5-1
j_gene: TRBJ2-2
CDR3aa: CASSSRVGPVAGELFF
CDR3nt: TGCGCCAGCAGCTCCCGGGTAGGGCCTGTTGCCGGGGAGCTGTTTTTT

d_gene: TRBD1
abundance: NA
v_gene: TRBV6-5
j_gene: TRBJ1-1
CDR3aa: CASSTRTGGREAFF
CDR3nt: TGTGCCAGCAGTACACGGACAGGGGGTCGTGAAGCTTTCTTT

d_gene: TRBD2
abundance: few
v_gene: TRBV24-1
j_gene: TRBJ2-3
CDR3aa: CATSAPSGGLRSTDTQYF
CDR3nt: TGTGCCACCAGTGCCCCTAGCGGGGGGCTACGAAGCACAGATACGCAGTATTTT

d_gene: NA
abundance: NA
v_gene: TRBV3-1
j_gene: TRBJ2-7
CDR3aa: CASSPGVLLSYEQYF
CDR3nt: TGTGCCAGCAGCCCAGGGGTCCTCCTCTCCTACGAGCAGTACTTC

d_gene: TRBD2
abundance: few
v_gene: TRBV12-3/TRBV12-4
j_gene: TRBJ2-1
CDR3aa: CASSLNAGGNEQFF
CDR3nt: TGTGCCAGCAGTTTAAATGCGGGGGGTAATGAGCAGTTCTTC

d_gene: NA
abundance: NA
v_gene: TRBV4-1
j_gene: TRBJ1-1
CDR3aa: CASSPRLQTHTEAFF
CDR3nt: TGCGCCAGCAGCCCAAGACTCCAGACGCACACTGAAGCTTTCTTT

d_gene: NA
abundance: NA
v_gene: TRBV2
j_gene: TRBJ1-6
CDR3aa: CASSREYNSPLHF
CDR3nt: TGTGCCAGCAGTAGGGAATATAATTCACCCCTCCACTTT

d_gene: NA
abundance: NA
v_gene: TRBV2
j_gene: TRBJ2-7
CDR3aa: CASRGFIYEQYF
CDR3nt: TGTGCCAGCAGGGGATTCATCTACGAGCAGTACTTC

d_gene: TRBD1
abundance: few
v_gene: TRBV20-1
j_gene: TRBJ2-3
CDR3aa: CSAYRPGQGSDTQYF
CDR3nt: TGCAGTGCTTATCGACCGGGACAGGGGTCAGATACGCAGTATTTT

d_gene: TRBD2
abundance: many
v_gene: TRBV15
j_gene: TRBJ2-5
CDR3aa: CATSRELAAETQYF
CDR3nt: TGTGCCACCAGCAGAGAACTAGCGGCGGAGACCCAGTACTTC

d_gene: NA
abundance: NA
v_gene: TRBV2
j_gene: TRBJ1-2
CDR3aa: CASRELQTNYGYTF
CDR3nt: TGTGCCAGCCGGGAGCTTCAGACTAACTATGGCTACACCTTC

d_gene: NA
abundance: NA
v_gene: TRBV2
j_gene: TRBJ2-5
CDR3aa: CASALDLEETQYF
CDR3nt: TGTGCCAGCGCGCTAGATCTAGAGGAGACCCAGTACTTC

d_gene: NA
abundance: NA
v_gene: TRBV25-1
j_gene: TRBJ2-2
CDR3aa: CASSEVGRTNTGELFF
CDR3nt: TGTGCCAGCAGTGAAGTGGGACGGACGAACACCGGGGAGCTGTTTTTT

d_gene: NA
abundance: NA
v_gene: TRBV5-1
j_gene: TRBJ1-1
CDR3aa: CASSSRPLSDTEAFF
CDR3nt: TGCGCCAGCAGCTCACGACCCCTTTCGGACACTGAAGCTTTCTTT